This T cell receptor beta chain emerged from a study of T cell changes during pregnancy in multiple sclerosis. The protocol was immunoSEQ multiplex PCR, while the TCRdb copy is restricted to in-frame clones and leaves out a portion. The data show around 23,000 clones, with about 93% seen just once and about 7% held by the top ten. In germline, CDR1 is LNHDA, CDR2 SQIVND (reference sequence). V lost 5 bases and J lost 2, with 13 bases in between. The CDR3 is made up of 14 amino acids. The sequence derives from a female donor with multiple sclerosis, enrolled in a pregnancy study. The chain joins TRBV19 to TRBJ2-7; D might be TRBD1 (5 bases). The material sequenced was CD8+ T cells from peripheral blood mononuclear cells, taken in the third trimester of pregnancy. The CDR3 spells CASSFAGNTYEQYF. CDR3 bases: TGTGCCAGTAGTTTCGCAGGGAACACCTACGAGCAGTACTTC. The full variable domain, in which reference TRBV19 and TRBJ2-7 provide the parts outside the CDR3, is DGGITQSPKYLFRKEGQNVTLSCEQNLNHDAMYWYRQDPGQGLRLIYYSQIVNDFQKGDIAEGYSVSREKKESFPLTVTSAQKNPTAFYLCASSFAGNTYEQYFGPGTRLTVT.